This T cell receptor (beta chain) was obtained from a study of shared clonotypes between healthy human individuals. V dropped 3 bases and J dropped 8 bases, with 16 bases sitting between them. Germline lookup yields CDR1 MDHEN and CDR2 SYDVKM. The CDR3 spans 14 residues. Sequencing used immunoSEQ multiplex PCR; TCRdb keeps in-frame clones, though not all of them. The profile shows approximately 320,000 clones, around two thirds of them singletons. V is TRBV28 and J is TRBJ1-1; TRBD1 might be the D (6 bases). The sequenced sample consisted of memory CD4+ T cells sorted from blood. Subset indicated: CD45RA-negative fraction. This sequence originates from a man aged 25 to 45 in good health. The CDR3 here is CASSFSPWGGEAFF. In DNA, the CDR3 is TGTGCCAGCAGTTTTTCCCCTTGGGGGGGCGAAGCTTTCTTT.